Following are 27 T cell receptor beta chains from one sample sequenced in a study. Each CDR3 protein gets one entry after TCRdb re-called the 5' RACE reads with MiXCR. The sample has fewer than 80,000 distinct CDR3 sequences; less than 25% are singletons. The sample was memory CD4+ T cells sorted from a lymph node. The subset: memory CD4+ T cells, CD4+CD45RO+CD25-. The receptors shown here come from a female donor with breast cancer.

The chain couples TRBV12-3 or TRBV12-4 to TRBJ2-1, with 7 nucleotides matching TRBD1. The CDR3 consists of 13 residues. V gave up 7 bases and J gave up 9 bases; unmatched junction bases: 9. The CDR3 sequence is CASMRGPQGEQFF. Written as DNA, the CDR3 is TGTGCCAGCATGAGGGGGCCCCAGGGTGAGCAGTTCTTC.

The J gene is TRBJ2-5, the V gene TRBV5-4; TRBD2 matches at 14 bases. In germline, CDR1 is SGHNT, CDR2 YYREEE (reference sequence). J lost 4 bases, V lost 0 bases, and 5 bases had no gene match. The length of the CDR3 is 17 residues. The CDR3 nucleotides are TGTGCCAGCAGCTTGGAGGGGACTAGCGGGAGCTCAGAGACCCAGTACTTC. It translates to CASSLEGTSGSSETQYF.

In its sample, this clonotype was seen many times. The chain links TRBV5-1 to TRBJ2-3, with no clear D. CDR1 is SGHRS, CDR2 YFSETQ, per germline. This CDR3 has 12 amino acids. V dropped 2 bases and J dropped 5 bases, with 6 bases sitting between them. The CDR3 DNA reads TGCGCCAGCAGCTTACCGGGAGATACGCAGTATTTT. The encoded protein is CASSLPGDTQYF.

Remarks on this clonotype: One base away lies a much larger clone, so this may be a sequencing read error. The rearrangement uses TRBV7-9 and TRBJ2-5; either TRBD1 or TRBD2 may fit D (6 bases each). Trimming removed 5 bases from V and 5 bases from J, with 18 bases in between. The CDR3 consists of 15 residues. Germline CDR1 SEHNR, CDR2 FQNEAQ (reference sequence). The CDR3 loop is CASSPPRGVHETQYF. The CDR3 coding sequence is TGTGCCAGCAGCCCTCCGAGGGGGGTCCATGAGACCCAGTACTTC.

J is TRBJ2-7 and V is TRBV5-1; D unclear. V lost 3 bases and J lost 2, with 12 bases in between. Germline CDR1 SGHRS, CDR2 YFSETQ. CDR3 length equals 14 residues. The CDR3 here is CASSSGGGTYEQYF. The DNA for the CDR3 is TGCGCCAGCAGCTCGGGCGGCGGAACCTACGAGCAGTACTTC.

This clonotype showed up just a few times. In nucleotides, the CDR3 is TGTGCCAGCAGCCATTTCGCATCTAATCAGCCCCAGCATTTT. This sequence encodes CASSHFASNQPQHF. The chain employs TRBV4-2 and TRBJ1-5, with D uncertain. V dropped 3 bases and J dropped 4 bases, with 10 bases sitting between them. Looked up from germline, CDR1 is LGHNA and CDR2 is YNFKEQ. This CDR3 comprises 14 residues.

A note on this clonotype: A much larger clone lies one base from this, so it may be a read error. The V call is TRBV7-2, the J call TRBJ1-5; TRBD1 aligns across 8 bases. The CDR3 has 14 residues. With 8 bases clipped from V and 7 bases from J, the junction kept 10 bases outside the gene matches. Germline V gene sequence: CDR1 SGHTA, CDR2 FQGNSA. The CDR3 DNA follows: TGTGCCAGCCAACAGGGGGACTTGAAGCAGCCCCAGCATTTT. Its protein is CASQQGDLKQPQHF.

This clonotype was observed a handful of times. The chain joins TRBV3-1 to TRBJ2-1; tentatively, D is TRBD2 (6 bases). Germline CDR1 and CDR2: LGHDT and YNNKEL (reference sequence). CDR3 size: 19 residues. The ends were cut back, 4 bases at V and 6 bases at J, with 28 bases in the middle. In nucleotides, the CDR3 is TGTGCCAGCAGCCCTCTTGGAGGCGGGACCGCCAGACTCCGCAATGAGCAGTTCTTC. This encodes CASSPLGGGTARLRNEQFF.

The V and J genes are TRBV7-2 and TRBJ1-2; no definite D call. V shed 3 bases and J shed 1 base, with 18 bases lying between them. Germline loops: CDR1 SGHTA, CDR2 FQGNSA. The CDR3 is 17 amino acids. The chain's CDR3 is CASSFVPSGSDNYGYTF. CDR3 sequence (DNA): TGTGCCAGCAGCTTCGTCCCTAGCGGGAGTGATAACTATGGCTACACCTTC.

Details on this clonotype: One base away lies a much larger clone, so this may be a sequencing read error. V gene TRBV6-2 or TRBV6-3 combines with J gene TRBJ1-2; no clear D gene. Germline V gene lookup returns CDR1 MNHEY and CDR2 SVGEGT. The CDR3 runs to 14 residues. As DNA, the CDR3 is TGTGCCAGCTCGATTCCGGCTGCGAACTTTGGCTACACCTTC. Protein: CASSIPAANFGYTF.

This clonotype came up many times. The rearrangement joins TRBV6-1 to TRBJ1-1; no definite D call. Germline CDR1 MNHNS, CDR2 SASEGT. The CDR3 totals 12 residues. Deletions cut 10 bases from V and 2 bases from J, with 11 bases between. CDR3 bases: TGTGCCACTAGGACGGTAAACACTGAAGCTTTCTTT. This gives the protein CATRTVNTEAFF.

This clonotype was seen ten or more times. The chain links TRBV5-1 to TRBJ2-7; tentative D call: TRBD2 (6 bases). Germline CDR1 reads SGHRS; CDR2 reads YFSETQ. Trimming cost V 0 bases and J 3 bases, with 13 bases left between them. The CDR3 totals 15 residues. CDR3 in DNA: TGCGCCAGCAGCTTGGGGTCGGGAGTTTTCTACGAGCAGTACTTC. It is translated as CASSLGSGVFYEQYF.

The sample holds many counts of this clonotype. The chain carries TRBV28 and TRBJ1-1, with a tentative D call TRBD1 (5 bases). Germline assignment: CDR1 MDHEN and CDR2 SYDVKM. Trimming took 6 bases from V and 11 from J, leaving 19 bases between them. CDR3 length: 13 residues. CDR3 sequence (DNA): TGTGCCAGCAGCCCCGAGGACACGAGGGCGGCTTTCTTT. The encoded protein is CASSPEDTRAAFF.

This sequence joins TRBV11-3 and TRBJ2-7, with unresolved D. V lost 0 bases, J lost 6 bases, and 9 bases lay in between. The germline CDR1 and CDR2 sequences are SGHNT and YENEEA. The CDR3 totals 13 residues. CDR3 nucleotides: TGTGCCAGCAGCTTAGACCCTAGGAGCGAGCAGTACTTC. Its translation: CASSLDPRSEQYF.

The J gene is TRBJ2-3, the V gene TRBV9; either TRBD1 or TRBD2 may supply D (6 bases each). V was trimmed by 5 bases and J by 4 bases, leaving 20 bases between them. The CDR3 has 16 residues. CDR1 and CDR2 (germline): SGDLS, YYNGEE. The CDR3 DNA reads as TGTGCCAGCAGTCCACGACTAGGACAGCATGCAGATACGCAGTATTTT. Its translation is CASSPRLGQHADTQYF.

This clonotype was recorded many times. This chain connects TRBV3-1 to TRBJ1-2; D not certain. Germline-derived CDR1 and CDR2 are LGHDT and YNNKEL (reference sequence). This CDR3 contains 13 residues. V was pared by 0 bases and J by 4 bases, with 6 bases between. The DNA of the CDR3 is TGTGCCAGCAGCCAAGACAAAGTCTATGGCTACACCTTC. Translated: CASSQDKVYGYTF.

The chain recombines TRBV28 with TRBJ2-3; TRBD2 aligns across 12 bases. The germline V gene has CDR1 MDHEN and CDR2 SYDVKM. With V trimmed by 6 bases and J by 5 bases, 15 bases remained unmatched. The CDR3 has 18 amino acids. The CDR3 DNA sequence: TGTGCCAGCAGACTTCTGGGACTAGCGGGCGGCCAGAAAGATACGCAGTATTTT. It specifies CASRLLGLAGGQKDTQYF.

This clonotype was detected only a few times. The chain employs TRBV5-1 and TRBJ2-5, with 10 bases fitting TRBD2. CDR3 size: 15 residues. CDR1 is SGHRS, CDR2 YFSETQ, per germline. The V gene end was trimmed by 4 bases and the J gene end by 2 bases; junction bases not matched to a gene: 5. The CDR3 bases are TGCGCCAGCAGCCCTGGACTAGCGGTTCAAGAGACCCAGTACTTC. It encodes CASSPGLAVQETQYF.

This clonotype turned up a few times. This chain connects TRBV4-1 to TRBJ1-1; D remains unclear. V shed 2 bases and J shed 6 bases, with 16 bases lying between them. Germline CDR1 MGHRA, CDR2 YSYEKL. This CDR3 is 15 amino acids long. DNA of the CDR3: TGCGCCAGCAGCCAAATTAGGACTAGTAGCGCTGAAGCTTTCTTT. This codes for CASSQIRTSSAEAFF.

Written as DNA, the CDR3 is TGCGCCAGCAGCTTTGCGGGGTTCGACGGGGAGCTGTTTTTT. This gives the protein CASSFAGFDGELFF. The V and J genes are TRBV5-1 and TRBJ2-2, with D perhaps TRBD2 (6 bases). The germline gives CDR1 SGHRS, CDR2 YFSETQ. The CDR3 has 14 residues. Trimming took off 2 bases at V and 7 bases at J, with 12 bases between the two ends.

In nucleotides, the CDR3 is TGCGCCAGCAGCTTGGACCAGAGGGCCAACTACGAGCAGTACTTC. Translating it yields CASSLDQRANYEQYF. The rearrangement joins TRBV5-1 to TRBJ2-7, with TRBD2 as a possible D gene (5 bases). The CDR3 has 15 amino acids. The germline V gene encodes CDR1 SGHRS and CDR2 YFSETQ. Trimming removed 0 bases from V and 3 bases from J, with 13 bases in between.

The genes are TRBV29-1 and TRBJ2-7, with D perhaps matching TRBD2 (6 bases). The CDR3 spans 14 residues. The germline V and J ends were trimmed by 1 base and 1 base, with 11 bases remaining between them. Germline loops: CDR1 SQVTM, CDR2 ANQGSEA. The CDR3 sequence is CSVEAGGTSYEQYF. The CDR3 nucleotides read TGCAGCGTTGAAGCCGGCGGGACTTCCTACGAGCAGTACTTC.

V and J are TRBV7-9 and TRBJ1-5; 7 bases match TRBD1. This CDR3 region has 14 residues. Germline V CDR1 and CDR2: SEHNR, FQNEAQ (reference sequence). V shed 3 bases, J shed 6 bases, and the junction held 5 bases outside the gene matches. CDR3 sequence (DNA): TGTGCCAGCAGCTTTACAGGGGAACGTCAGCCCCAGCATTTT. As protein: CASSFTGERQPQHF.

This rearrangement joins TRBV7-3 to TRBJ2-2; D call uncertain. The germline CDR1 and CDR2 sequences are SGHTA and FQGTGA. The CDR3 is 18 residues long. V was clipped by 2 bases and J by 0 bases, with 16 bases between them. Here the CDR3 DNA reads TGTGCCAGCAGCTTAGCTCCTTTGACTGGAACGAACACCGGGGAGCTGTTTTTT. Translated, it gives CASSLAPLTGTNTGELFF.

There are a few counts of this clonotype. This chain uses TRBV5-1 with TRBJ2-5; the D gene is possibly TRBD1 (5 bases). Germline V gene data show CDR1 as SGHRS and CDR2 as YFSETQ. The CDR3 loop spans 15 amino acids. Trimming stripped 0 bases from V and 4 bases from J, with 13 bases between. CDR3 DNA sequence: TGCGCCAGCAGCTTGGAGCCGACAGCCAGAGAGACCCAGTACTTC. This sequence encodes CASSLEPTARETQYF.

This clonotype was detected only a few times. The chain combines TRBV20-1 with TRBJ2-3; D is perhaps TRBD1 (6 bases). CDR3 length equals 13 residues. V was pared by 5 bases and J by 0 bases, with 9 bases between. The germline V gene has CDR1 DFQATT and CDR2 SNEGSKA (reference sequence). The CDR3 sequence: CSAPGVSTDTQYF. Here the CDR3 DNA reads TGCAGTGCTCCAGGGGTTAGCACAGATACGCAGTATTTT.

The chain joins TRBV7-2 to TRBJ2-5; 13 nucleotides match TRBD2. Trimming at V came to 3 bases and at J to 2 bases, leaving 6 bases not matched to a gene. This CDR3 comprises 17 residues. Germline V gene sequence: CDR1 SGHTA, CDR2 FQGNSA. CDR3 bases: TGTGCCAGCAGCTTGCGGACTAGCGGGAGTCGACAAGAGACCCAGTACTTC. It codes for CASSLRTSGSRQETQYF.